The 22 T cell receptor beta chains below all came from one sample that was sequenced in a study of blood T cell repertoires in COVID-19. The method was immunoSEQ multiplex PCR; TCRdb's version includes in-frame clones alone and lacks a portion of them. The sample includes roughly 500,000 clones, 85% to 90% seen only once; the top ten take 1.5% to 2%. The sample was PBMCs or T cells enriched from blood (not recorded which). The receptors originated from a woman aged 40 to 50 who had recovered from COVID-19.

The V gene is TRBV6-5, the J gene TRBJ1-1; TRBD1 agrees at 7 bases. CDR3 length: 14 residues. Germline lookup yields CDR1 MNHEY and CDR2 SVGAGI. The V segment lost 4 bases and the J segment 6 bases; nucleotides outside the gene matches: 8. CDR3 sequence: CASSSTGQLAEAFF. The CDR3 DNA is TGTGCCAGCAGTTCCACGGGACAGCTGGCTGAAGCTTTCTTT.

The rearrangement joins TRBV9 to TRBJ2-1; 9 bases fit TRBD2. Losses at the gene ends were 0 bases for V and 5 bases for J; bases not matched to a gene: 6. CDR1 and CDR2 (germline): SGDLS, YYNGEE. The CDR3 extends over 16 amino acids. The CDR3 loop is CASSVGGGVVDNEQFF. DNA for the CDR3: TGTGCCAGCAGCGTAGGCGGGGGGGTTGTAGACAATGAGCAGTTCTTC.

J is TRBJ2-7 and V is TRBV11-2; 9 nucleotides agree with TRBD1. Trimming at V came to 5 bases and at J to 3 bases, leaving 5 bases not matched to a gene. The CDR3 has 14 residues. Germline-derived CDR1 and CDR2 are SGHAT and FQNNGV. The CDR3 sequence: CASSPGQGYYEQYF. The DNA of the CDR3 is TGTGCCAGCAGCCCGGGACAGGGATACTACGAGCAGTACTTC. Together with reference TRBV11-2 and TRBJ2-7, the CDR3 gives the full variable domain: EAGVAQSPRYKIIEKRQSVAFWCNPISGHATLYWYQQILGQGPKLLIQFQNNGVVDDSQLPKDRFSAERLKGVDSTLKIQPAKLEDSAVYLCASSPGQGYYEQYFGPGTRLTVT.

A note on this clone: The sample holds other DNA sequences that translate to the same CDR3. This rearrangement joins TRBV7-9 to TRBJ1-5, with 8 bases matching TRBD1. Looked up from germline, CDR1 is SEHNR and CDR2 is FQNEAQ (reference sequence). The V and J ends lost 6 bases and 2 bases, in that order; junction bases with no gene match: 3. The CDR3 is 14 residues long. CDR3 sequence reads: CASSSQGGNQPQHF. For the CDR3, the DNA is TGTGCCAGCAGTTCACAGGGGGGCAATCAGCCCCAGCATTTT.

The gene calls are TRBV2 and TRBJ2-1, with D maybe TRBD1 (5 bases). Germline V CDR1 and CDR2: SNHLY, FYNNEI. Trimming removed 3 bases from V and 0 bases from J, with 12 bases in between. The CDR3 consists of 16 residues. This chain's CDR3 is CASSDPRGSSYNEQFF. CDR3 DNA: TGTGCCAGCAGTGACCCTAGGGGCAGCTCCTACAATGAGCAGTTCTTC.

The rearrangement joins TRBV6-4 to TRBJ2-6, with D uncertain. The germline V gene encodes CDR1 MRHNA and CDR2 SNTAGT. V gave up 5 bases and J gave up 0 bases, with 17 bases separating them. CDR3 size: 18 residues. The chain's CDR3 is CASSSSEPGSSGANVLTF. CDR3 in DNA: TGTGCCAGCAGTTCCTCGGAGCCGGGTAGCTCTGGGGCCAACGTCCTGACTTTC.

The chain carries TRBV5-5 and TRBJ1-2, with D tentatively TRBD1 (6 bases). With 2 bases removed from V and 5 bases from J, the gap between germline ends came to 16 bases. The CDR3 has 15 residues. Germline values: CDR1 SGHKS, CDR2 YYEKEE (reference sequence). The CDR3 region has the DNA TGTGCCAGCAGCTTACAGGGCAGTACGGCATATGGCTACACCTTC. This codes for CASSLQGSTAYGYTF.

The rearrangement links TRBV29-1 to TRBJ1-2, with 10 bases matching TRBD1. Germline CDR1 reads SQVTM; CDR2 reads ANQGSEA. Germline trimming cut 6 bases from V and 5 bases from J; bases unmatched to any gene: 9. The CDR3 consists of 14 residues. In nucleotides, the CDR3 is TGCAGCGTGCGCCGGACAGGGGGTTCATATGGCTACACCTTC. As protein: CSVRRTGGSYGYTF.

The V gene is TRBV19, the J gene TRBJ2-1; D perhaps matches TRBD2 (6 bases). Trimming left V 5 bases short and J 7 bases short, with 24 bases between. CDR3 size: 17 residues. Germline V gene sequence: CDR1 LNHDA, CDR2 SQIVND (reference sequence). In DNA, the CDR3 is TGTGCCAGTAGTCACCCCACCGGGGGTTTGGCAGGGAATGAGCAGTTCTTC. As protein: CASSHPTGGLAGNEQFF. The full variable domain, its missing parts supplied by reference TRBV19 and TRBJ2-1, is DGGITQSPKYLFRKEGQNVTLSCEQNLNHDAMYWYRQDPGQGLRLIYYSQIVNDFQKGDIAEGYSVSREKKESFPLTVTSAQKNPTAFYLCASSHPTGGLAGNEQFFGPGTRLTVL.

The chain recombines TRBV19 with TRBJ1-4; TRBD1 matches at 7 bases. The length of the CDR3 is 15 residues. In germline, CDR1 is LNHDA, CDR2 SQIVND (reference sequence). V shed 4 bases and J 0 bases; nucleotides not matched to a gene: 2. The CDR3 region is CASSTGQATNEKLFF. The CDR3 nucleotides are TGTGCCAGTAGTACCGGACAGGCAACTAATGAAAAACTGTTTTTT. Combining the CDR3 with reference TRBV19 and TRBJ1-4 gives the whole variable domain DGGITQSPKYLFRKEGQNVTLSCEQNLNHDAMYWYRQDPGQGLRLIYYSQIVNDFQKGDIAEGYSVSREKKESFPLTVTSAQKNPTAFYLCASSTGQATNEKLFFGSGTQLSVL.

This chain links TRBV3-1 (or the pseudogene TRBV3-2) with TRBJ2-1, with 9 bases fitting TRBD2. The CDR3 has 16 amino acids. CDR1 is LGHDT, CDR2 YNNKEL, per germline (reference sequence). Trimming removed 3 bases from V and 4 bases from J; junction bases left unmatched: 7. The CDR3, as DNA: TGTGCCAGCAGCCACTATAGCGGGAGTGGGTACAATGAGCAGTTCTTC. Amino acid sequence: CASSHYSGSGYNEQFF.

This clone was observed a single time. The chain combines TRBV4-1 with TRBJ1-4; D possibly corresponds to TRBD1 (5 bases). The V end lost 2 bases, the J end lost 4 bases, and 17 bases lay between the germline ends. The germline V gene encodes CDR1 MGHRA and CDR2 YSYEKL. This CDR3 contains 17 residues. This chain's CDR3 is CASSQFSAGLSNEKLFF. CDR3 nucleotide sequence: TGCGCCAGCAGCCAATTTTCTGCGGGACTCAGTAATGAAAAACTGTTTTTT.

This clone was counted once. This chain links TRBV4-3 with TRBJ1-1; 7 bases agree with TRBD1. The CDR3 length is 13 residues. V lost 4 bases to trimming and J lost 8 bases; unmatched junction nucleotides: 7. CDR1 and CDR2 (germline): LGHNA, YSLEER. Here the CDR3 DNA reads TGCGCCAGCAGCCCGCCGACAGGGAGAGAAGCTTTCTTT. Translated: CASSPPTGREAFF.

The rearrangement links TRBV10-3 to TRBJ1-2; D perhaps matches TRBD1 (6 bases). Deletions cut 4 bases from V and 7 bases from J, with 16 bases between. The CDR3 sequence is 14 residues long. CDR1 is ENHRY, CDR2 SYGVKD, per germline. This chain's CDR3 is CAISGGGGPPGYTF. The CDR3 DNA reads as TGTGCCATCAGTGGAGGCGGGGGCCCTCCTGGCTACACCTTC.

The rearrangement links TRBV7-2 to TRBJ2-1; D gene unclear. The germline gives CDR1 SGHTA, CDR2 FQGNSA. This CDR3 is 16 amino acids long. V gave up 2 bases and J gave up 1 base, with 12 bases separating them. CDR3 protein: CASSLLSDSSYNEQFF. The CDR3 DNA reads as TGTGCCAGCAGCTTACTCTCAGATTCGTCCTACAATGAGCAGTTCTTC.

The chain is built from TRBV5-8 and TRBJ1-1, with unresolved D. The CDR3 contains 14 residues. In germline, CDR1 is SGHTS, CDR2 YDEGEE. V was trimmed by 0 bases and J by 5 bases, leaving 11 bases between them. CDR3 bases: TGTGCCAGCAGCTTGGGGGAGGGCGTGACTGAAGCTTTCTTT. Amino acid sequence: CASSLGEGVTEAFF. Complete variable domain (other parts from reference TRBV5-8 and TRBJ1-1): EAGVTQSPTHLIKTRGQQATLRCSPISGHTSVYWYQQALGLGLQFLLWYDEGEERNRGNFPPRFSGRQFPNYSSELNVNALELEDSALYLCASSLGEGVTEAFFGQGTRLTVV.

The chain uses TRBV10-3 and TRBJ2-2, with TRBD2 identical over 9 bases. After removal of 6 bases from V and 3 bases from J, the junction contained 8 bases not matched to a gene. Germline CDR1 and CDR2: ENHRY and SYGVKD. The CDR3 length is 16 residues. DNA of the CDR3: TGTGCCATCAGACTGGGGGTAGCGGGAGACACCGGGGAGCTGTTTTTT. It is translated as CAIRLGVAGDTGELFF.

This clone was observed a handful of times. V usage is TRBV2 and J usage is TRBJ1-2; no clear D. V lost 6 bases to trimming and J lost 7 bases, with 12 bases between them. Per the germline V gene, CDR1 is SNHLY and CDR2 is FYNNEI. The CDR3 is 12 amino acids. CDR3 amino acids: CASRGGLSGYTF. The CDR3, as DNA: TGTGCCAGCAGGGGAGGGTTGTCTGGCTACACCTTC.

Of note for this clone: One junction end does not reproduce the germline sequence, and a read error may be involved. This CDR3 is CASSLKRTGVEQYF. CDR3 DNA sequence: TGTGCCAGTAGTTTAAAAAGGACAGGGGTCGAGCAGTACTTC. The chain carries TRBV27 and TRBJ2-7; TRBD1 aligns across 9 bases. The germline gives CDR1 MNHEY, CDR2 SMNVEV (reference sequence). This CDR3 is 14 amino acids long.

The V and J genes are TRBV4-3 and TRBJ1-6; 7 positions match TRBD1. V trimming: 3 bases; J trimming: 8 bases; junction bases outside the gene matches: 10. The V gene's germline CDR1 is LGHNA and CDR2 YSLEER. This CDR3 comprises 16 residues. CDR3 residues: CASSQLDRIFHSPLHF. The CDR3 DNA reads TGCGCCAGCAGCCAGTTGGACAGGATCTTTCATTCACCCCTCCACTTT.

This chain uses TRBV5-6 with TRBJ1-5; TRBD1 is a possible D gene (6 bases). CDR3 size: 17 residues. Germline V gives CDR1 SGHDT, CDR2 YYEEEE. V gave up 7 bases and J gave up 0 bases, with 20 bases separating them. CDR3: CASSLGGAQYSNQPQHF. DNA for the CDR3: TGTGCCAGCTCCCTCGGGGGGGCCCAGTATAGCAATCAGCCCCAGCATTTT. The variable domain in full, completed from reference TRBV5-6 and TRBJ1-5, reads DAGVTQSPTHLIKTRGQQVTLRCSPKSGHDTVSWYQQALGQGPQFIFQYYEEEERQRGNFPDRFSGHQFPNYSSELNVNALLLGDSALYLCASSLGGAQYSNQPQHFGDGTRLSIL.

V is TRBV4-3 and J is TRBJ2-7; D is possibly TRBD1 (6 bases). Trimming took 1 base from V and 4 from J, leaving 11 bases between them. The CDR3 loop spans 14 amino acids. Germline loops: CDR1 LGHNA, CDR2 YSLEER. This CDR3 is CASSQATQGYEQYF. Written as DNA, the CDR3 is TGCGCCAGCAGCCAAGCTACTCAGGGGTACGAGCAGTACTTC.